The next 18 T cell receptor beta chains were all read from a single sample in a study of blood T cell repertoires in COVID-19. The assay was immunoSEQ multiplex PCR, and TCRdb's table has in-frame clones only and misses some. The sample has about 360,000 clones, 70% to 90% seen once. Material: peripheral blood. All receptors derive from a human donor in a cohort sampled during active COVID-19.

The V call is TRBV29-1, the J call TRBJ1-1; a weak D match, TRBD1 (6 bases). This CDR3 has 11 amino acids. V shed 2 bases and J shed 8 bases, with 9 bases lying between them. CDR1 SQVTM and CDR2 ANQGSEA come from the germline V gene. The CDR3: CSVERQGEAFF. CDR3 nucleotide sequence: TGCAGCGTTGAAAGGCAGGGGGAAGCTTTCTTT.

The chain recombines TRBV19 with TRBJ2-3; D may be TRBD2 (6 bases). The CDR3 runs 18 residues. V shed 5 bases and J shed 0 bases, with 21 bases lying between them. The V gene's germline CDR1 is LNHDA and CDR2 SQIVND (reference sequence). For the CDR3, the DNA is TGTGCCAGTAGTCTCCTTACCGGGGACTTTGATAGCACAGATACGCAGTATTTT. Its translation is CASSLLTGDFDSTDTQYF.

This clone was seen more than once but under ten times. This chain joins TRBV4-1 and TRBJ1-1, with TRBD1 matching over 9 bases. With V trimmed by 3 bases and J by 1 base, 9 bases remained unmatched. This CDR3 is 17 amino acids long. The V gene's germline CDR1 is MGHRA and CDR2 YSYEKL. CDR3 sequence (DNA): TGCGCCAGCAGCCAGGGTTACAGGGGGCGAACGAACACTGAAGCTTTCTTT. Protein: CASSQGYRGRTNTEAFF.

The chain links TRBV30 to TRBJ1-2; no clear D gene. Germline V lookup: CDR1 GTSNPN, CDR2 SVGIG (reference sequence). Trimming removed 2 bases from V and 3 bases from J, with 16 bases in between. The CDR3 covers 15 residues. DNA of the CDR3: TGTGCCTGGAGTACCCCCAGCCTACGGGACTATGGCTACACCTTC. Translating it yields CAWSTPSLRDYGYTF.

The rearrangement uses TRBV7-2 and TRBJ2-3, with D perhaps TRBD1 (6 bases). The CDR3 consists of 14 residues. From germline, CDR1 is SGHTA and CDR2 FQGNSA. V lost 7 bases to trimming and J lost 0 bases, with 11 bases between them. CDR3 amino acids: CASKRQESTDTQYF. Here the CDR3 DNA reads TGTGCCAGCAAGAGACAGGAAAGCACAGATACGCAGTATTTT.

This sequence joins TRBV5-1 and TRBJ2-5; 9 nucleotides line up with TRBD2. Trimming at V came to 4 bases and at J to 4 bases, leaving 8 bases not matched to a gene. Germline CDR1 is SGHRS and CDR2 is YFSETQ. The CDR3 covers 15 residues. The CDR3 nucleotides read TGCGCCAGCAGCCCCGTAGCGGGAGTGGTAGAGACCCAGTACTTC. It specifies CASSPVAGVVETQYF.

The chain uses TRBV6-5 and TRBJ1-5; 9 bases map to TRBD1. This CDR3 contains 15 residues. The trim removed 5 bases at V and 7 bases at J, leaving 9 bases unmatched. CDR1 and CDR2 (germline): MNHEY, SVGAGI. This CDR3 reads CASSNLETGGQPQHF. CDR3 sequence (DNA): TGTGCCAGCAGTAACCTCGAGACAGGGGGACAGCCCCAGCATTTT.

The genes are TRBV15 and TRBJ1-1, with D perhaps matching TRBD1 (5 bases). Germline CDR1 LNHNV, CDR2 YYDKDF (reference sequence). V was trimmed by 1 base and J by 4 bases, leaving 7 bases between them. This CDR3 comprises 13 residues. The CDR3 DNA is TGTGCCACCAGCAGAGGGGGCATCACTGAAGCTTTCTTT. Translation gives CATSRGGITEAFF.

This chain joins TRBV30 and TRBJ2-7; 9 bases align to TRBD2. V was pared by 3 bases and J by 2 bases, with 8 bases of the junction left unmatched. Germline CDR1 reads GTSNPN; CDR2 reads SVGIG (reference sequence). This CDR3 has 15 residues. CDR3 region: CAWRVLAGGAYEQYF. The CDR3, as DNA: TGTGCCTGGAGAGTCCTTGCGGGGGGGGCCTACGAGCAGTACTTC. Complete variable domain (other parts from reference TRBV30 and TRBJ2-7): SQTIHQWPATLVQPVGSPLSLECTVEGTSNPNLYWYRQAAGRGLQLLFYSVGIGQISSEVPQNLSASRPQDRQFILSSKKLLLSDSGFYLCAWRVLAGGAYEQYFGPGTRLTVT.

The chain joins TRBV19 to TRBJ2-3, with 9 bases aligning to TRBD2. Germline V CDR1 and CDR2: LNHDA, SQIVND (reference sequence). The CDR3 spans 15 residues. V shed 5 bases, J shed 2 bases, and the junction held 5 bases outside the gene matches. Written as DNA, the CDR3 is TGTGCCAGTAGTCGTAGCGGGGGCCTCACAGATACGCAGTATTTT. This encodes CASSRSGGLTDTQYF. Using reference TRBV19 and TRBJ2-3 for the parts outside the CDR3, the full variable domain is DGGITQSPKYLFRKEGQNVTLSCEQNLNHDAMYWYRQDPGQGLRLIYYSQIVNDFQKGDIAEGYSVSREKKESFPLTVTSAQKNPTAFYLCASSRSGGLTDTQYFGPGTRLTVL.

The V call is TRBV28, the J call TRBJ2-1, with 9 bases identical to TRBD1. Trimming removed 4 bases from V and 4 bases from J; junction bases left unmatched: 8. The CDR3 runs to 16 residues. Looked up from germline, CDR1 is MDHEN and CDR2 is SYDVKM. CDR3 amino acids: CASSSPGQGRYNEQFF. The CDR3 DNA is TGTGCCAGCAGTTCTCCGGGACAGGGAAGATACAATGAGCAGTTCTTC.

The rearrangement uses TRBV7-2 and TRBJ2-5; TRBD2 matches 10 bases. V shed 2 bases and J 4 bases; nucleotides not matched to a gene: 10. Germline V lookup: CDR1 SGHTA, CDR2 FQGNSA. The CDR3 spans 17 residues. The CDR3 nucleotides are TGTGCCAGCAGCTTAACGGCAGCGGGAGGGGGCGGAGAGACCCAGTACTTC. This sequence encodes CASSLTAAGGGGETQYF. The full variable domain, completed using reference TRBV7-2 and TRBJ2-5, is GAGVSQSPSNKVTEKGKDVELRCDPISGHTALYWYRQSLGQGLEFLIYFQGNSAPDKSGLPSDRFSAERTGGSVSTLTIQRTQQEDSAVYLCASSLTAAGGGGETQYFGPGTRLLVL.

The V gene is TRBV12-3 or TRBV12-4, the J gene TRBJ1-2, with 7 bases matching TRBD1. V was clipped by 4 bases and J by 12 bases; unmatched bases: 8. The length of the CDR3 is 12 residues. CDR3 bases: TGTGCCAGCAGTTCATCGGACAGGCAAGACACCTTC. Translating it yields CASSSSDRQDTF.

This CDR3 reads CASSAGVGQGGSSSSSPLHF. The CDR3 DNA reads as TGTGCCAGCAGCGCCGGGGTGGGACAGGGGGGATCAAGTTCGTCTTCACCCCTCCACTTT. This chain connects TRBV9 to TRBJ1-6; 11 bases fit TRBD1. This CDR3 has 20 amino acids. CDR1 and CDR2 (germline): SGDLS, YYNGEE. Germline trimming cut 3 bases from V and 9 bases from J; bases unmatched to any gene: 20.

The V and J genes are TRBV4-1 and TRBJ2-4; D may be TRBD2 (6 bases). Deletions cut 1 base from V and 1 base from J, with 14 bases between. The CDR3 runs 17 residues. In germline, CDR1 is MGHRA, CDR2 YSYEKL. The CDR3 DNA reads TGCGCCAGCAGCCAAGGGGGGGTGGAACGGGCCAAAAACATTCAGTACTTC. Its translation: CASSQGGVERAKNIQYF.

The chain joins TRBV29-1 to TRBJ2-3, with TRBD2 matching over 11 bases. The J segment lost 0 bases and the V segment lost 3 bases, leaving 14 bases of the junction unmatched. The CDR3 covers 19 residues. CDR1 and CDR2 (germline): SQVTM, ANQGSEA. CDR3 sequence: CSVEWVALAGAPSTDTQYF. In DNA, the CDR3 is TGCAGCGTTGAGTGGGTGGCACTAGCGGGAGCCCCTAGCACAGATACGCAGTATTTT.

A remark on this clone: One junction end disagrees with the germline gene, perhaps due to a read error. The rearrangement uses TRBV12-3 or TRBV12-4 and TRBJ2-5; TRBD2 matches 10 bases. This CDR3 contains 12 residues. CDR3 DNA: TGTGCCAGCAGTTTTCTAGCGGGGGACACAAACTTC. Translating gives CASSFLAGDTNF.

This clone was detected only once. The CDR3 region is CASSGGWSEQFF. CDR3 coding DNA: TGTGCCAGCAGCGGCGGATGGAGTGAGCAGTTCTTC. The V and J genes are TRBV9 and TRBJ2-1; D is ambiguous. Trimming shortened V by 3 bases and J by 9 bases, and 10 bases separated the two germline ends. This CDR3 region has 12 residues. The germline V gene has CDR1 SGDLS and CDR2 YYNGEE.